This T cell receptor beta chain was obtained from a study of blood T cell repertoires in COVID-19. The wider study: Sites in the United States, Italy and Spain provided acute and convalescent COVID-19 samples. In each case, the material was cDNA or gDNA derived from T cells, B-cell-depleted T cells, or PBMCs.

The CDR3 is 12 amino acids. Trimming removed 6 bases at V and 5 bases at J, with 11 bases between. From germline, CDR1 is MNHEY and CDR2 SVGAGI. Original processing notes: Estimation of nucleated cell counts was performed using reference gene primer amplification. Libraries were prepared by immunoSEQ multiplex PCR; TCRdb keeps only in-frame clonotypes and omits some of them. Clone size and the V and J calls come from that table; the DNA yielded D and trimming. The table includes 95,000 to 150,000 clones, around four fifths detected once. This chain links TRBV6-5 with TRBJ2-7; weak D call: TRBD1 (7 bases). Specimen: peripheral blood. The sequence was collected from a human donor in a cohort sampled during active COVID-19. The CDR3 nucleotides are TGTGCCAGCAGGACCAGGGGGGACGAGCAGTACTTC. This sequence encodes CASRTRGDEQYF.